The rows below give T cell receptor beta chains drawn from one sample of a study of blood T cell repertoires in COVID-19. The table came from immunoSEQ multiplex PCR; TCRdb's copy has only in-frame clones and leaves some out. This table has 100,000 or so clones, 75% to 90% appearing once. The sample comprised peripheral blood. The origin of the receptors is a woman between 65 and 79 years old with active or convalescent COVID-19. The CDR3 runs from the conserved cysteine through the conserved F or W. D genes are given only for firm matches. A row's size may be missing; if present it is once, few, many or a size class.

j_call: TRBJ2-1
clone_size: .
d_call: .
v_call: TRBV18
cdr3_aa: CASSPGAGTGQYNEQFF
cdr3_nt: TGTGCCAGCTCACCAGGCGCGGGTACGGGCCAATACAATGAGCAGTTCTTC

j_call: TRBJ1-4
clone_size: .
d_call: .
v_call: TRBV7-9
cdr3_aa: CASSLGTDNNEKLFF
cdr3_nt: TGTGCCAGCAGCTTAGGGACAGACAATAATGAAAAACTGTTTTTT

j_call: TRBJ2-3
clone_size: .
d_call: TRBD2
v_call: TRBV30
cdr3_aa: CAWSGTIGDTQYF
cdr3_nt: TGTGCCTGGAGCGGGACTATCGGAGATACGCAGTATTTT

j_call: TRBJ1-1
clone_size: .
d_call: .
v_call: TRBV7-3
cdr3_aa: CASSLSGGANTEAFF
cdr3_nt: TGTGCCAGCAGCTTAAGTGGGGGGGCGAACACTGAAGCTTTCTTT

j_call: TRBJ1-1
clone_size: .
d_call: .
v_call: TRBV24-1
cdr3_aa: CATSSGGRTEAFF
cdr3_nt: TGTGCCACCAGTTCGGGGGGTAGGACTGAAGCTTTCTTT

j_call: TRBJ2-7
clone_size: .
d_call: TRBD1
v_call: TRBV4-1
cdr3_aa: CASSPTGTGGLYEQYF
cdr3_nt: TGCGCCAGCAGCCCAACAGGTACAGGGGGGCTCTACGAGCAGTACTTC

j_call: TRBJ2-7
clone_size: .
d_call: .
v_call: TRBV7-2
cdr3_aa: CASSQRGRTEFYEQYF
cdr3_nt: TGTGCCAGCAGTCAAAGAGGCAGGACAGAATTCTACGAGCAGTACTTC

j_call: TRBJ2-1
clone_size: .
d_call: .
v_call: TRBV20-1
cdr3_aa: CSATSYNEQFF
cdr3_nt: TGCAGTGCTACTAGCTACAATGAGCAGTTCTTC

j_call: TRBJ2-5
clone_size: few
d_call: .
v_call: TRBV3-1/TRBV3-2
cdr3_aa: CASSLTSIQETQYF
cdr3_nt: TGTGCCAGCAGCCTCACATCAATTCAAGAGACCCAGTACTTC

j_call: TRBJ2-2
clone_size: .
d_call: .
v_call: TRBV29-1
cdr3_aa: CSVPRGGLNTGELFF
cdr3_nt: TGCAGCGTCCCCAGGGGCGGCCTGAACACCGGGGAGCTGTTTTTT

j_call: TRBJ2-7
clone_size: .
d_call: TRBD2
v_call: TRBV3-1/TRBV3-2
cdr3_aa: CASSQEGTRLAGVYEQYF
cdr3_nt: TGTGCCAGCAGCCAAGAGGGTACCCGACTAGCGGGAGTATACGAGCAGTACTTC

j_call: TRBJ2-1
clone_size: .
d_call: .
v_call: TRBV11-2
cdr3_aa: CASSLVFKGRSYNEQFF
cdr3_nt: TGTGCCAGCAGCTTAGTATTTAAGGGGAGGTCCTACAATGAGCAGTTCTTC

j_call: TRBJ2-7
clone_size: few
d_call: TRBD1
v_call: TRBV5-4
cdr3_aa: CASSRDRLINEQYF
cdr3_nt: TGTGCCAGCAGCAGGGACAGATTAATCAACGAGCAGTACTTC

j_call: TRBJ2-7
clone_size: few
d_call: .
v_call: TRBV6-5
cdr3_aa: CASNPPEFYEQYF
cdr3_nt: TGTGCCAGCAACCCCCCTGAGTTCTACGAGCAGTACTTC

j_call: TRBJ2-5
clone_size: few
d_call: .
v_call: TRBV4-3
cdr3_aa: CASSQDRETQYF
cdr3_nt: TGCGCCAGCAGCCAAGATAGAGAGACCCAGTACTTC

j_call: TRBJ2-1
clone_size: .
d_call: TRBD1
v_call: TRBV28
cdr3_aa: CASSFSRTGTWDEQFF
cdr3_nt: TGTGCCAGCAGTTTCTCCAGGACAGGGACCTGGGATGAGCAGTTCTTC

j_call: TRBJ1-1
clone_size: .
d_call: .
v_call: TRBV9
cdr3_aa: CASSVDGQPNTEAFF
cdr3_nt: TGTGCCAGCAGCGTAGACGGACAGCCGAACACTGAAGCTTTCTTT

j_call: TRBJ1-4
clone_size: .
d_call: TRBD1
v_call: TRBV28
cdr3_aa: CASRTTGGNEKLFF
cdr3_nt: TGTGCCAGCAGAACCACAGGGGGCAATGAAAAACTGTTTTTT

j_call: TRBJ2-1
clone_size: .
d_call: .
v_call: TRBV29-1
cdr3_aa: CSVVGGVAESYNEQFF
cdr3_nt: TGCAGCGTTGTTGGTGGAGTAGCGGAATCCTACAATGAGCAGTTCTTC

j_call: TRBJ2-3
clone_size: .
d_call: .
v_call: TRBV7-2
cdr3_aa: CASSLGAQGRDTQYF
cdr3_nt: TGTGCCAGCAGCTTAGGAGCACAGGGCAGAGATACGCAGTATTTT

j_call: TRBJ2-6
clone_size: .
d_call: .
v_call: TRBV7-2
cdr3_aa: CASSPYGQISGANVLTF
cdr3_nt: TGTGCCAGCAGCCCATATGGACAGATTTCTGGGGCCAACGTCCTGACTTTC

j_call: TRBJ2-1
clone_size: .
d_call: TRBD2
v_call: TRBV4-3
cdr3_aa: CASSLGNAGGPNEQFF
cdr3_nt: TGCGCCAGCAGCCTCGGGAACGCGGGGGGGCCGAATGAGCAGTTCTTC

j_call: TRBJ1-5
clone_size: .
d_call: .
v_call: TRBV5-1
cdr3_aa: CASSLEGDNQPQHF
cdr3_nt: TGCGCCAGCAGCTTGGAGGGGGACAATCAGCCCCAGCATTTT

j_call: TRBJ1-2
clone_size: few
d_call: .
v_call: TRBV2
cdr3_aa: CASSTDSGYTF
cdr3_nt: TGTGCCAGCAGTACAGACAGCGGCTACACCTTC

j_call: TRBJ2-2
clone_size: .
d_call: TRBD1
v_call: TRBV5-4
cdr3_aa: CASARDRGTGELFF
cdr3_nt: TGTGCCAGCGCCCGGGACAGGGGTACCGGGGAGCTGTTTTTT

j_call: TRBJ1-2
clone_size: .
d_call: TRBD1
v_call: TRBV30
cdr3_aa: CAWREGTVYGYTF
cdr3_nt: TGTGCCTGGAGGGAGGGGACAGTCTATGGCTACACCTTC

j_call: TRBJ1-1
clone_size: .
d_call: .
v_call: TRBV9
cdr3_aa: CASSPNEAFF
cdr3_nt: TGTGCCAGCAGCCCAAATGAAGCTTTCTTT

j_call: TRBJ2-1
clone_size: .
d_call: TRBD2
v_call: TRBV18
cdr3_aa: CASSPAPPKGLANEQFF
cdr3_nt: TGTGCCAGCTCACCAGCCCCCCCTAAGGGACTAGCTAATGAGCAGTTCTTC

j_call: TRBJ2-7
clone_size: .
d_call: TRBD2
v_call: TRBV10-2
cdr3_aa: CASSDQSTSGAYEQYF
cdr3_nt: TGCGCCAGCAGCGATCAATCCACTAGCGGGGCCTACGAGCAGTACTTC

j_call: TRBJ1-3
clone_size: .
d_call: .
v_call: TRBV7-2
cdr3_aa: CASSLATLSGNTIYF
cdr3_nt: TGTGCCAGCAGCTTAGCGACACTTTCTGGAAACACCATATATTTT

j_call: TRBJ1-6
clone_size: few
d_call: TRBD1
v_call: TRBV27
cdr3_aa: CASSFGTDYDNSPLHF
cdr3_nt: TGTGCCAGCAGCTTCGGGACAGACTATGATAATTCACCCCTCCACTTT

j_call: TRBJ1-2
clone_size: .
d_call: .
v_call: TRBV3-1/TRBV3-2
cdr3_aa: CASRQGNYGYTF
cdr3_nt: TGTGCCAGCAGACAGGGTAACTATGGCTACACCTTC

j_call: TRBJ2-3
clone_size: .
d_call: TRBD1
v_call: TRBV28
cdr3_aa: CASSLWQGQARTDTQYF
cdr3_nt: TGTGCCAGCAGTTTATGGCAGGGACAGGCTCGCACAGATACGCAGTATTTT

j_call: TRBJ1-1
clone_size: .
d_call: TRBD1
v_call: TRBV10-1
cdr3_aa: CASSESGRGTEAFF
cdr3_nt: TGCGCCAGCAGTGAGTCGGGCAGGGGGACTGAAGCTTTCTTT

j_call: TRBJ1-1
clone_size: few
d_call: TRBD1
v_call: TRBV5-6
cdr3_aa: CASSDGTGIGSEAFF
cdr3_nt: TGTGCCAGCAGCGACGGGACAGGGATCGGGAGTGAAGCTTTCTTT

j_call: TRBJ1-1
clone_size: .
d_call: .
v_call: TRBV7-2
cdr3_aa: CASSSGLANTEAFF
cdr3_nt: TGTGCCAGCAGCTCGGGATTGGCTAACACTGAAGCTTTCTTT

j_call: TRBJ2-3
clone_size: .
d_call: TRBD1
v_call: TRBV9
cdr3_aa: CASSVSQSGQGLPDTQYF
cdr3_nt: TGTGCCAGCAGCGTAAGCCAATCGGGACAGGGGTTACCAGATACGCAGTATTTT

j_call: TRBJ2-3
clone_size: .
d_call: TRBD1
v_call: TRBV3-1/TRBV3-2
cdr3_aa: CASSRRQGPSGTDTQYF
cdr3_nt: TGTGCCAGCAGCCGCCGACAGGGGCCATCTGGCACAGATACGCAGTATTTT

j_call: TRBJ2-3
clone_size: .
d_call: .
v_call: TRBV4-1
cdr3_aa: CASSQARLGDADTQYF
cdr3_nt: TGCGCCAGCAGCCAAGCCCGGCTGGGCGACGCAGATACGCAGTATTTT

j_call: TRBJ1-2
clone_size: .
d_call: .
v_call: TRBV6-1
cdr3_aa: CASSWGDRSHGYTF
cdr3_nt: TGTGCCAGCAGTTGGGGAGACAGGTCCCATGGCTACACCTTC

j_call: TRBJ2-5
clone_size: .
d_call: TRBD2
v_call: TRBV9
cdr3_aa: CASSVGVGGYQETQYF
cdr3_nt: TGTGCCAGCAGCGTAGGCGTGGGGGGGTACCAAGAGACCCAGTACTTC

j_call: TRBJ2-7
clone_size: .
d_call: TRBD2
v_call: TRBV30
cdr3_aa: CAWTPGGGEQYF
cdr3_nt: TGTGCCTGGACCCCGGGGGGGGGCGAGCAGTACTTC

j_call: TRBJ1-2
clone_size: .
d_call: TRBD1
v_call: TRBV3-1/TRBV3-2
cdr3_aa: CASSQVGGQGGYTF
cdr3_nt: TGTGCCAGCAGCCAAGTTGGCGGACAGGGGGGCTACACCTTC

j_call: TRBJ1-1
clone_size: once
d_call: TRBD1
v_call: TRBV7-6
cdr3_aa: CASSLGTGGSGTEAFF
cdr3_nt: TGTGCCAGCAGCTTAGGTACAGGGGGCAGTGGCACTGAAGCTTTCTTT

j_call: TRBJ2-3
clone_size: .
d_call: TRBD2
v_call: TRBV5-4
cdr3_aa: CASSLGTGGRDTQYF
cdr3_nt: TGTGCCAGCAGCTTGGGTACGGGGGGACGAGATACGCAGTATTTT

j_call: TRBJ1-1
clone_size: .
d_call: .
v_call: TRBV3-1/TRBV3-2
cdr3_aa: CASSRGFGMDTEAFF
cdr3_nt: TGTGCCAGCAGCCGTGGTTTCGGGATGGACACTGAAGCTTTCTTT

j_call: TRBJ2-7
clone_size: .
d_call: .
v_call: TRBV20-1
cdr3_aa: CSLWRLYEQYF
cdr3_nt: TGCAGCCTTTGGAGGCTGTACGAGCAGTACTTC

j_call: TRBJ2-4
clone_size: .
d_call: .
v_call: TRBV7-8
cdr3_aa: CASSSAGLTNIQYF
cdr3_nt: TGTGCCAGCAGCTCGGCAGGACTAACGAACATTCAGTACTTC

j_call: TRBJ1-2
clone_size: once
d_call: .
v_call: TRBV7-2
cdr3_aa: CASSLQGNYGYTF
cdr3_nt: TGTGCCAGCAGCTTACAGGGTAACTATGGCTACACCTTC

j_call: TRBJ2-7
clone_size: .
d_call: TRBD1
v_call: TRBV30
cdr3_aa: CAWRRRSLGTGIYEQYF
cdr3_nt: TGTGCCTGGAGGCGCCGCAGTCTTGGGACAGGGATTTACGAGCAGTACTTC